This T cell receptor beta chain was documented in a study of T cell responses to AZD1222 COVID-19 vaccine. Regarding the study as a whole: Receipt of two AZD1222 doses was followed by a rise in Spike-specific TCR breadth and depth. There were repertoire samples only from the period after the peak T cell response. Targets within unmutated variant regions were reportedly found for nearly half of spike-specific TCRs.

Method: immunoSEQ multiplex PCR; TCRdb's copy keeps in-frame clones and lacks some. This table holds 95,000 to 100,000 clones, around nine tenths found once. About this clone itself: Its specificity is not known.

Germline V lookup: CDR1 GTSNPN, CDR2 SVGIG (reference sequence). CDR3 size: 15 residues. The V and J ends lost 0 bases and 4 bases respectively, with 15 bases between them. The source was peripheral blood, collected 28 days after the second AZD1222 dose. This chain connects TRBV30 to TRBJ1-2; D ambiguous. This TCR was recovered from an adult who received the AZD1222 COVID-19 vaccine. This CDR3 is CAWSVLGGRSYGYTF. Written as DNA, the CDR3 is TGTGCCTGGAGTGTACTGGGCGGACGATCCTATGGCTACACCTTC.